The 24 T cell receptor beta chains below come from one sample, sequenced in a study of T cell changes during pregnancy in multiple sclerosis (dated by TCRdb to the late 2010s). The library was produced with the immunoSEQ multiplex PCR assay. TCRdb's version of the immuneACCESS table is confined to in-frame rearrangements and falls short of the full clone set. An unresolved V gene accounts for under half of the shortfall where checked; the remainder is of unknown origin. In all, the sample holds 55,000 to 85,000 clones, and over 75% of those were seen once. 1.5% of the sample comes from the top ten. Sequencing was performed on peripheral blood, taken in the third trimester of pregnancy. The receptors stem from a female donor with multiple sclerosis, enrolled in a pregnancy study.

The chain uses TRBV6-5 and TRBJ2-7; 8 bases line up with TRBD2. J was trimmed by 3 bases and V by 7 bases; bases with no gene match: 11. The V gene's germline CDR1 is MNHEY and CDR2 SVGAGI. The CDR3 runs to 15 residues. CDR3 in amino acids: CASTHPTSGGYEQYF. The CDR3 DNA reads TGTGCCAGCACCCACCCCACTAGCGGAGGCTACGAGCAGTACTTC.

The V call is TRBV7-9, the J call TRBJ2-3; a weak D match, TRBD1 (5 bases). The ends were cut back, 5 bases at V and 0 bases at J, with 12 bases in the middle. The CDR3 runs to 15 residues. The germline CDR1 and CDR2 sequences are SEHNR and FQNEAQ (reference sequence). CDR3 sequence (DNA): TGTGCCAGCAGCCCTCTAGGGGTTAGCACAGATACGCAGTATTTT. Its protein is CASSPLGVSTDTQYF.

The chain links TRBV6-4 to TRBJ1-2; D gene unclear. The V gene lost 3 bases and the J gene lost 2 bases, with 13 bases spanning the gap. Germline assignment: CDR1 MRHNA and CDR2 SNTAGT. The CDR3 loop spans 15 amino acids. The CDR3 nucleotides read TGTGCCAGCAGTGAGCTTTTCCGGGTGAACTATGGCTACACCTTC. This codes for CASSELFRVNYGYTF.

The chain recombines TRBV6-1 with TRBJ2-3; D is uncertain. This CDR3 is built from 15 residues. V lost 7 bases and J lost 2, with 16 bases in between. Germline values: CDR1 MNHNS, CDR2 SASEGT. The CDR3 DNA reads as TGTGCCAGCACGTCGCTCGGCGGATCCACAGATACGCAGTATTTT. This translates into CASTSLGGSTDTQYF.

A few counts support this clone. The CDR3 spells CASLGYRDEAFF. The CDR3 DNA follows: TGTGCCTCCCTGGGCTACAGGGATGAAGCTTTCTTT. The chain joins TRBV30 to TRBJ1-1; maybe TRBD1 (6 bases). CDR3 length: 12 amino acids. In germline, CDR1 is GTSNPN, CDR2 SVGIG (reference sequence). Trimming shortened V by 7 bases and J by 7 bases, and 16 bases separated the two germline ends.

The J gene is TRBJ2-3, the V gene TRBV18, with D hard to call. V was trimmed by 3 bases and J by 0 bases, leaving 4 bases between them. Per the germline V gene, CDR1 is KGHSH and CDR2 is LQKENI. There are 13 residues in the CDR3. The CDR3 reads CASSPGSTDTQYF. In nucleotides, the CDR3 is TGTGCCAGCTCACCGGGCAGCACAGATACGCAGTATTTT.

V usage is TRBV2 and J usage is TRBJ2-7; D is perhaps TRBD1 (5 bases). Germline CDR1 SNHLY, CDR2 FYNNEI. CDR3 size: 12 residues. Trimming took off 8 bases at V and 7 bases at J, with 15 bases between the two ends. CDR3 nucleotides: TGTGCCAGCCTAGGGGCCTCGAGAGAGCAGTACTTC. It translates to CASLGASREQYF.

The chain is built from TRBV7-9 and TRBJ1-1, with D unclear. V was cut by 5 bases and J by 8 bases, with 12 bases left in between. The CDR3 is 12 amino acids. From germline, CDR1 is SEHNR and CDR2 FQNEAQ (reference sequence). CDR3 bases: TGTGCCAGCAGCCCCGGGAGGGCAGAAGCTTTCTTT. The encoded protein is CASSPGRAEAFF.

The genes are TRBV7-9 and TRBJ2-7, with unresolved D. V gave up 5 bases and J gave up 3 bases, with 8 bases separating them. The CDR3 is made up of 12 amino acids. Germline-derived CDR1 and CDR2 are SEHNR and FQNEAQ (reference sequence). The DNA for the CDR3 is TGTGCCAGCAGCCCCGGTGGCTACGAGCAGTACTTC. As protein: CASSPGGYEQYF.

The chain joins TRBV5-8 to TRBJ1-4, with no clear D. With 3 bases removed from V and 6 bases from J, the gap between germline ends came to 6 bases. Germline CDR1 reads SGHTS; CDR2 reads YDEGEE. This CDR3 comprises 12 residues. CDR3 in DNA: TGTGCCAGCAGCTCCCTCCATGAAAAACTGTTTTTT. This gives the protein CASSSLHEKLFF.

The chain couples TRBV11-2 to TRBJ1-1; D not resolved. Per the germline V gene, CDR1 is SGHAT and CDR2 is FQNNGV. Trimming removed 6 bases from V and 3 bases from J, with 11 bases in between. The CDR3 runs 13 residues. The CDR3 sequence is CASSQTTDTEAFF. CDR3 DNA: TGTGCCAGCAGTCAAACCACTGACACTGAAGCTTTCTTT.

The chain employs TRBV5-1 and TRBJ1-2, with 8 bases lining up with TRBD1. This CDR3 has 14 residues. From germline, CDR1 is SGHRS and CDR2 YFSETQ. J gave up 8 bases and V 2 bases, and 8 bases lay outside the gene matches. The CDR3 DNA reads TGCGCCAGCAGCTTCGGACAGGGCGGCGAGGGCTACACCTTC. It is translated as CASSFGQGGEGYTF. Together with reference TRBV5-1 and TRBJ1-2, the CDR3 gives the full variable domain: KAGVTQTPRYLIKTRGQQVTLSCSPISGHRSVSWYQQTPGQGLQFLFEYFSETQRNKGNFPGRFSGRQFSNSRSEMNVSTLELGDSALYLCASSFGQGGEGYTFGSGTRLTVV.

The CDR3 DNA reads as TGTGCCAGCAGCTTAGATTCGGGACAGGGGAATTCACCCCTCCACTTT. It specifies CASSLDSGQGNSPLHF. J is TRBJ1-6 and V is TRBV11-2, with TRBD1 identical over 10 bases. Germline V lookup: CDR1 SGHAT, CDR2 FQNNGV. J lost 7 bases, V lost 0 bases, and 3 bases had no gene match. This CDR3 contains 16 residues. The full variable domain, with the rest looked up from reference TRBV11-2 and TRBJ1-6, is EAGVAQSPRYKIIEKRQSVAFWCNPISGHATLYWYQQILGQGPKLLIQFQNNGVVDDSQLPKDRFSAERLKGVDSTLKIQPAKLEDSAVYLCASSLDSGQGNSPLHFGNGTRLTVT.

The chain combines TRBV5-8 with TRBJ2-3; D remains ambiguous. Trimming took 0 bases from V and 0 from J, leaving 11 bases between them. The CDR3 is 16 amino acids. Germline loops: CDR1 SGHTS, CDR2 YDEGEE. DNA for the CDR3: TGTGCCAGCAGCTTGGCCTCCCAGGCCAGCACAGATACGCAGTATTTT. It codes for CASSLASQASTDTQYF.

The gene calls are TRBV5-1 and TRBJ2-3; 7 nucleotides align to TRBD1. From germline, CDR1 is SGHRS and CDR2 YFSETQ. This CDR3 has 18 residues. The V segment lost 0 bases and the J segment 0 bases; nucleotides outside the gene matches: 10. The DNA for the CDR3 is TGCGCCAGCAGCTTGGAACCAACAGGGGCGGCGAGCACAGATACGCAGTATTTT. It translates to CASSLEPTGAASTDTQYF.

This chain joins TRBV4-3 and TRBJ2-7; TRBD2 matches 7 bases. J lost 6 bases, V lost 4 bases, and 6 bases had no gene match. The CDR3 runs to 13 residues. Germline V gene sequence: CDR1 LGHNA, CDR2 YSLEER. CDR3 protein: CASSPRRGTEQYF. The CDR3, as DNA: TGCGCCAGCAGCCCCCGGCGGGGGACCGAGCAGTACTTC.

DNA of the CDR3: TGTGCCAGCAGTGGAGTGACGAACACCGGGGAGCTGTTTTTT. This codes for CASSGVTNTGELFF. The chain joins TRBV2 to TRBJ2-2; D is undetermined. The CDR3 has 14 residues. Germline CDR1 and CDR2: SNHLY and FYNNEI. Trimming shortened V by 4 bases and J by 0 bases, and 6 bases separated the two germline ends.

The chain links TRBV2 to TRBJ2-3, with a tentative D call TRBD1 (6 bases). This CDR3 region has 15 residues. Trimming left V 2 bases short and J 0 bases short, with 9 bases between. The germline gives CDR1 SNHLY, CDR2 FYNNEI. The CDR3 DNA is TGTGCCAGCAGTGAAAACAGGGCTAGCACAGATACGCAGTATTTT. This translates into CASSENRASTDTQYF.

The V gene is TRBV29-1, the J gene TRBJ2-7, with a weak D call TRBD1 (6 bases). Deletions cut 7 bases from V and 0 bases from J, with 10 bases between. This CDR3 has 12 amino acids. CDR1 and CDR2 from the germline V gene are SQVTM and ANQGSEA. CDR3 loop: CSGGQSSYEQYF. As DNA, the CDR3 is TGCAGCGGTGGACAGAGCTCCTACGAGCAGTACTTC.

CDR3 DNA sequence: TGTGCCAGCAGCCTCGGACAGTACTCCTACGAGCAGTACTTC. Protein sequence: CASSLGQYSYEQYF. The chain links TRBV6-6 to TRBJ2-5, with D possibly matching TRBD1 (6 bases). Near its end, the DNA agrees better with TRBJ2-7, so the J call may be wrong. The CDR3 extends over 14 amino acids. Germline values: CDR1 MNHNY, CDR2 SVGAGI (reference sequence).

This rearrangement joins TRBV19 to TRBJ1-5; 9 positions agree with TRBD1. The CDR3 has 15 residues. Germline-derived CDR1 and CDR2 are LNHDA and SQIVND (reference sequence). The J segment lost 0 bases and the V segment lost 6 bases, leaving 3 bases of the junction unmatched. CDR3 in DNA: TGTGCCAGTAGCGGACAGGGGTATAGCAATCAGCCCCAGCATTTT. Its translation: CASSGQGYSNQPQHF. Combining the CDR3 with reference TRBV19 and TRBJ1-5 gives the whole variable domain DGGITQSPKYLFRKEGQNVTLSCEQNLNHDAMYWYRQDPGQGLRLIYYSQIVNDFQKGDIAEGYSVSREKKESFPLTVTSAQKNPTAFYLCASSGQGYSNQPQHFGDGTRLSIL.

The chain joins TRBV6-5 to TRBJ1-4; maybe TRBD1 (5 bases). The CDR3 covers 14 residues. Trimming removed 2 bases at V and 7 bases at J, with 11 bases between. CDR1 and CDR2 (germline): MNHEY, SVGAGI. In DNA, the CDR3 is TGTGCCAGCAGTTACCAGGGATACAGTGAAAAACTGTTTTTT. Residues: CASSYQGYSEKLFF.

CDR3 in amino acids: CASSLVAGTMNTEAFF. CDR3 DNA: TGTGCCAGCAGCTTGGTTGCAGGGACTATGAACACTGAAGCTTTCTTT. The chain has TRBV5-4 and TRBJ1-1; possible D gene TRBD1, 5 bases. This CDR3 is built from 16 residues. Germline assignment: CDR1 SGHNT and CDR2 YYREEE (reference sequence). V was pared by 0 bases and J by 0 bases, with 12 bases between.

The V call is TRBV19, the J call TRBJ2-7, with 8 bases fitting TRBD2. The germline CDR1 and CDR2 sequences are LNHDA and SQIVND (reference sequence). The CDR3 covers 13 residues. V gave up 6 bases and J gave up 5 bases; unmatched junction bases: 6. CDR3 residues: CASRISGTHEQYF. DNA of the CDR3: TGTGCCAGTAGGATTAGCGGGACCCACGAGCAGTACTTC.